The 4 T cell receptor beta chains below were found in one sample sequenced in a study of T-cell memory formation after mild COVID-19. Each CDR3 protein is one row after TCRdb ran MiXCR on the 5' RACE reads. The sample records approximately 34,000 distinct CDR3 sequences, approximately 8.3% being singletons. Material: PBMCs or a T cell subset sorted from them (not recorded which). Source of these receptors: a young man who had mild COVID-19 (a few samples of this study predate the infection). Cell type and time point are not known.

This clonotype has a count of ten or more. This chain joins TRBV24-1 and TRBJ2-1, with a weak D call TRBD2 (5 bases). V shed 4 bases and J shed 1 base, with 13 bases lying between them. This CDR3 is built from 16 residues. The V gene's germline CDR1 is KGHDR and CDR2 SFDVKD. CDR3 protein: CATSDRGARSYNEQFF. CDR3 coding DNA: TGTGCCACCAGTGACCGGGGAGCCAGGTCCTACAATGAGCAGTTCTTC.

This sequence joins TRBV6-2 or TRBV6-3 and TRBJ1-1, with D perhaps matching TRBD1 (6 bases). The CDR3 is 16 amino acids. Germline assignment: CDR1 MNHEY and CDR2 SVGEGT. Trimming left V 6 bases short and J 6 bases short, with 23 bases between. The CDR3 protein is CASSLPITGGAAEAFF. CDR3 sequence (DNA): TGTGCCAGCAGCCTTCCTATAACGGGGGGCGCAGCTGAAGCTTTCTTT.

This clonotype was detected ten times or more. This chain links TRBV7-9 with TRBJ2-5; 7 bases fit TRBD1. Losses at the gene ends were 5 bases for V and 1 base for J; bases not matched to a gene: 4. This CDR3 contains 14 residues. Germline V gene sequence: CDR1 SEHNR, CDR2 FQNEAQ (reference sequence). CDR3 in amino acids: CASSNRGTQETQYF. Here the CDR3 DNA reads TGTGCCAGCAGCAACAGGGGAACCCAAGAGACCCAGTACTTC.

This clonotype was picked up many times. This chain connects TRBV4-2 to TRBJ2-3; D is perhaps TRBD1 or TRBD2 (5 bases each). Trimming removed 2 bases at V and 6 bases at J, with 18 bases between. The CDR3 loop spans 16 amino acids. The germline V gene has CDR1 LGHNA and CDR2 YNFKEQ. The CDR3 nucleotides read TGTGCCAGCAGCCAATGGGCCGGGGCCGACTTGGATACGCAGTATTTT. This encodes CASSQWAGADLDTQYF.